These 26 T cell receptor beta chains were all obtained from the same sample, sequenced in a study of blood T cells in healthy people across ages. It was with a sample-barcoded 5' primer and a J-beta primer mix that a second PCR of roughly 7 to 11 cycles was run. One entry per CDR3 protein results from TCRdb running MiXCR on the 5' RACE reads. The sample yields 700,000 to 800,000 distinct CDR3 sequences, roughly 45% seen once. Sequencing was done on a sample of blood. The receptors were sampled from a woman in her sixties or seventies in good health.

This clonotype occurred a few times. The chain recombines TRBV6-2 or TRBV6-3 with TRBJ2-1; TRBD1 might be the D (6 bases). This CDR3 has 17 residues. V dropped 3 bases and J dropped 7 bases, with 22 bases sitting between them. CDR1 and CDR2 (germline): MNHEY, SVGEGT. CDR3 sequence: CASSYLGRSGVGNEQFF. The CDR3 DNA follows: TGTGCCAGCAGTTATCTGGGGCGGTCAGGGGTAGGGAATGAGCAGTTCTTC.

The chain employs TRBV12-3 or TRBV12-4 and TRBJ2-3, with 12 bases lining up with TRBD2. CDR3 length equals 16 residues. The V segment lost 6 bases and the J segment 4 bases; nucleotides outside the gene matches: 8. CDR3 sequence reads: CASRARASGGADTQYF. DNA of the CDR3: TGTGCCAGCAGAGCCCGGGCTAGCGGGGGGGCAGATACGCAGTATTTT.

The genes are TRBV3-1 and TRBJ2-1, with D possibly being TRBD2 (5 bases). V was shortened by 0 bases and J by 10 bases, with 10 bases between the two germline ends. The CDR3 spans 13 residues. The germline gives CDR1 LGHDT, CDR2 YNNKEL (reference sequence). CDR3 sequence (DNA): TGTGCCAGCAGCCAAGATCGACTAACGGAGCAGTTCTTC. Translated, it gives CASSQDRLTEQFF.

This rearrangement joins TRBV7-9 to TRBJ2-1; 10 bases fit TRBD2. V gave up 1 base and J gave up 1 base; unmatched junction bases: 7. The germline V gene has CDR1 SEHNR and CDR2 FQNEAQ (reference sequence). The CDR3 is 18 amino acids. The CDR3 DNA reads TGTGCCAGCAGCTTAGTGGCATCTAGCGGGGGTTCCTACAATGAGCAGTTCTTC. This sequence encodes CASSLVASSGGSYNEQFF.

The chain is built from TRBV12-3 or TRBV12-4 and TRBJ2-3; no firm D call. V was clipped by 8 bases and J by 5 bases, with 20 bases between them. The CDR3 loop spans 15 amino acids. CDR3 in amino acids: CASRSQWQLKDTQYF. The CDR3 bases are TGTGCCAGCCGGAGTCAGTGGCAGTTGAAAGATACGCAGTATTTT.

This clonotype was observed a handful of times. The J gene is TRBJ1-6, the V gene TRBV7-9; D is ambiguous. Germline CDR1 reads SEHNR; CDR2 reads FQNEAQ (reference sequence). V was pared by 0 bases and J by 7 bases, with 7 bases between. CDR3 length: 14 amino acids. The CDR3 DNA sequence: TGTGCCAGCAGCTTAGCGTTGGACAATTCACCCCTCCACTTT. Translation: CASSLALDNSPLHF.

The gene calls are TRBV15 and TRBJ2-7; 7 bases match TRBD1. CDR1 and CDR2 from the germline V gene are LNHNV and YYDKDF (reference sequence). The CDR3 has 14 residues. V gave up 1 base and J gave up 2 bases; unmatched junction bases: 2. The CDR3 sequence is CATSRGQGAYEQYF. The CDR3 nucleotides are TGTGCCACCAGCAGAGGACAGGGAGCCTACGAGCAGTACTTC. Drawing the rest from reference TRBV15 and TRBJ2-7, the complete variable domain is DAMVIQNPRYQVTQFGKPVTLSCSQTLNHNVMYWYQQKSSQAPKLLFHYYDKDFNNEADTPDNFQSRRPNTSFCFLDIRSPGLGDTAMYLCATSRGQGAYEQYFGPGTRLTVT.

CDR3 region: CASLLGQGNTEAFF. The CDR3 DNA is TGTGCCAGCTTACTCGGACAGGGGAACACTGAAGCTTTCTTT. The chain carries TRBV12-3 or TRBV12-4 and TRBJ1-1, with 8 bases lining up with TRBD1. CDR3 length: 14 residues. V lost 8 bases and J lost 1; bases outside the gene matches: 6.

The rearrangement joins TRBV4-3 to TRBJ1-4, with TRBD1 identical over 7 bases. Germline lookup yields CDR1 LGHNA and CDR2 YSLEER. The CDR3 length is 15 residues. Trimming cost V 1 base and J 5 bases; bases outside gene matches: 4. In nucleotides, the CDR3 is TGCGCCAGCAGCCAAGGCGGGACAGTAAATGAAAAACTGTTTTTT. It encodes CASSQGGTVNEKLFF.

This sequence joins TRBV6-2 or TRBV6-3 and TRBJ1-1; no firm D call. Germline CDR1 is MNHEY and CDR2 is SVGEGT. The germline V and J ends were trimmed by 6 bases and 3 bases, with 17 bases remaining between them. CDR3 length equals 15 residues. CDR3 residues: CASSRAGDGYTEAFF. In nucleotides, the CDR3 is TGTGCCAGCAGCCGCGCTGGGGATGGTTACACTGAAGCTTTCTTT.

This clonotype was counted a few times. V usage is TRBV7-8 and J usage is TRBJ2-7; 8 nucleotides line up with TRBD1. V trimming: 5 bases; J trimming: 2 bases; junction bases outside the gene matches: 8. The CDR3 length is 15 residues. CDR1 is SGHVS, CDR2 FQNEAQ, per germline. Written as DNA, the CDR3 is TGTGCCAGCAGCCGGACAGGGAATAGGGCCTACGAGCAGTACTTC. Translated, it gives CASSRTGNRAYEQYF.

This chain uses TRBV28 with TRBJ1-4; D is possibly TRBD1 (6 bases). Trimming took 5 bases from V and 4 from J, leaving 14 bases between them. Germline V lookup: CDR1 MDHEN, CDR2 SYDVKM. The CDR3 has 15 amino acids. CDR3 nucleotide sequence: TGTGCCAGCAGTCGACTAGGGGGATATAATGAAAAACTGTTTTTT. Its translation is CASSRLGGYNEKLFF. Based on the CDR3 plus reference TRBV28 and TRBJ1-4, the full variable domain is DVKVTQSSRYLVKRTGEKVFLECVQDMDHENMFWYRQDPGLGLRLIYFSYDVKMKEKGDIPEGYSVSREKKERFSLILESASTNQTSMYLCASSRLGGYNEKLFFGSGTQLSVL.

J is TRBJ1-6 and V is TRBV20-1; 7 bases map to TRBD1. Germline-derived CDR1 and CDR2 are DFQATT and SNEGSKA (reference sequence). This CDR3 region has 14 residues. Losses at the gene ends were 2 bases for V and 7 bases for J; bases not matched to a gene: 5. CDR3 DNA sequence: TGCAGTGCTAGACTGGGGACAGCCAATTCACCCCTCCACTTT. Protein sequence: CSARLGTANSPLHF.

The CDR3 sequence: CASGLHYNEQFF. CDR3 in DNA: TGTGCCAGCGGACTCCACTACAATGAGCAGTTCTTC. This rearrangement joins TRBV7-3 to TRBJ2-1; a possible D gene is TRBD2 (5 bases). V lost 8 bases to trimming and J lost 3 bases, with 8 bases between them. From germline, CDR1 is SGHTA and CDR2 FQGTGA. The CDR3 spans 12 residues.

The chain recombines TRBV12-3 or TRBV12-4 with TRBJ2-1; TRBD2 matches 14 bases. V gave up 5 bases and J gave up 10 bases; unmatched junction bases: 7. The CDR3 has 15 amino acids. This chain's CDR3 is CASSPGLAGGFEQFF. The CDR3, as DNA: TGTGCCAGCAGTCCCGGACTAGCGGGGGGTTTCGAGCAGTTCTTC.

In DNA form, the CDR3 reads TGTGCCAGCAGTTATAGGAACGAGCAGTACTTC. Its translation is CASSYRNEQYF. This sequence joins TRBV6-2 or TRBV6-3 and TRBJ2-7, with D hard to call. The germline gives CDR1 MNHEY, CDR2 SVGEGT. CDR3 length equals 11 residues. Trimming removed 3 bases from V and 5 bases from J, with 5 bases in between.

The V and J genes are TRBV3-1 and TRBJ2-7; D call uncertain. The ends were cut back, 4 bases at V and 2 bases at J, with 15 bases in the middle. CDR3 length: 15 amino acids. Per the germline V gene, CDR1 is LGHDT and CDR2 is YNNKEL (reference sequence). CDR3 residues: CASSRSDAKAYEQYF. In DNA form, the CDR3 reads TGTGCCAGCAGCCGATCGGACGCCAAGGCCTACGAGCAGTACTTC.

This clonotype was recorded a few times. The rearrangement links TRBV10-3 to TRBJ1-2, with D unclear. V gave up 1 base and J gave up 6 bases, with 9 bases separating them. Per the germline V gene, CDR1 is ENHRY and CDR2 is SYGVKD. This CDR3 has 13 residues. The CDR3, as DNA: TGTGCCATCAGTGAGTTACGGAGAAATGGCTACACCTTC. Its protein product is CAISELRRNGYTF.

This clonotype appeared many times. The V and J genes are TRBV10-3 and TRBJ2-3, with 9 bases lining up with TRBD1. J lost 6 bases, V lost 3 bases, and 7 bases had no gene match. The CDR3 length is 15 residues. Germline V lookup: CDR1 ENHRY, CDR2 SYGVKD. The CDR3 DNA follows: TGTGCCATCAGTGACCCCGGGACAGGGTTGGATACGCAGTATTTT. Protein product: CAISDPGTGLDTQYF.

A few counts support this clonotype. The rearrangement links TRBV12-3 or TRBV12-4 to TRBJ1-1; D not resolved. The CDR3 length is 12 residues. Trimming cost V 6 bases and J 4 bases, with 9 bases left between them. CDR3 residues: CASRGDSTEAFF. In nucleotides, the CDR3 is TGTGCCAGCAGAGGTGATTCCACTGAAGCTTTCTTT.

This clonotype has at least ten counts. The chain carries TRBV5-1 and TRBJ2-3, with D possibly being TRBD2 (5 bases). Trimming removed 4 bases from V and 2 bases from J, with 20 bases in between. The CDR3 extends over 17 amino acids. Germline CDR1 reads SGHRS; CDR2 reads YFSETQ. CDR3 in amino acids: CASSGGQLGFTTDTQYF. CDR3 in DNA: TGCGCCAGCAGCGGCGGCCAACTAGGTTTTACCACAGATACGCAGTATTTT.

This chain connects TRBV27 to TRBJ2-5; D call uncertain. This CDR3 spans 17 amino acids. Germline lookup yields CDR1 MNHEY and CDR2 SMNVEV (reference sequence). V shed 5 bases and J shed 3 bases, with 22 bases lying between them. DNA of the CDR3: TGTGCCAGCAGTCCCCTGGGCGAACCGCCCAAGGAAGAGACCCAGTACTTC. Translated: CASSPLGEPPKEETQYF.

The V gene is TRBV20-1, the J gene TRBJ2-7, with 12 bases lining up with TRBD1. This CDR3 has 13 residues. The V and J ends lost 7 bases and 2 bases, in that order; junction bases with no gene match: 3. CDR1 is DFQATT, CDR2 SNEGSKA, per germline (reference sequence). This CDR3 reads CSGGTGGTYEQYF. CDR3 in DNA: TGCAGTGGGGGGACAGGGGGCACCTACGAGCAGTACTTC.

This clonotype came up a few times. The chain's CDR3 is CASSQERGRYYGYTF. The CDR3 nucleotides are TGCGCCAGCAGCCAAGAGAGGGGGCGATACTATGGCTACACCTTC. The V gene is TRBV4-3, the J gene TRBJ1-2; 7 bases are shared with TRBD1. V shed 0 bases, J shed 3 bases, and the junction held 4 bases outside the gene matches. CDR3 length: 15 amino acids. The germline V gene encodes CDR1 LGHNA and CDR2 YSLEER.

This clonotype was seen a few times. As DNA, the CDR3 is TGTGCCAGCAGTTCTGCAGGGAATGGCTACACCTTC. Its protein is CASSSAGNGYTF. The rearrangement joins TRBV12-3 or TRBV12-4 to TRBJ1-2, with D tentatively TRBD1 (5 bases). This CDR3 contains 12 residues. V was pared by 4 bases and J by 6 bases, with 9 bases between.

There are many counts of this clonotype. V gene TRBV12-3 or TRBV12-4 combines with J gene TRBJ2-7; weak D call: TRBD2 (5 bases). V was shortened by 3 bases and J by 7 bases, with 19 bases between the two germline ends. The CDR3 loop spans 15 amino acids. DNA of the CDR3: TGTGCCAGCAGTTTGACGGGAACTCACCTACGAGAGCAGTACTTC. Its translation is CASSLTGTHLREQYF.